This entry concerns a single TCR beta chain. This likely reflects a read error, since a far larger clone is one base away. This sample was included in a study of shared clonotypes between healthy human individuals. Repertoires were generated with immunoSEQ multiplex PCR, while TCRdb's copy carries only in-frame clones and drops some. Here the sample spans about 520,000 clones, approximately 81% being singletons. This CDR3 comprises 14 residues. Germline V CDR1 and CDR2: LGHNA, YSLEER. V was clipped by 2 bases and J by 7 bases; unmatched bases: 7. Sequencing was done on a sample of PBMCs. The chain carries TRBV4-3 and TRBJ1-1; 7 bases are shared with TRBD1. This clonotype was sampled from a woman aged 40 to 49 in good health. Some clones in this sample may be carry-over from other donors' samples. CDR3 sequence (DNA): TGCGCCAGCAGCCAATTCGGGACAGAGCGTGAAGCTTTCTTT. This codes for CASSQFGTEREAFF.